Listed below are T cell receptor beta chains from one sample, sequenced in a study of cytomegalovirus exposure and HLA in healthy donors. Assay: immunoSEQ multiplex PCR; the TCRdb copy retains only in-frame clones and omits some. This sample carries fewer than 200,000 clones, 68% of them seen once, and the ten largest clones take approximately 1.5%. Sequenced material: PBMCs. These TCRs come from a man aged 50 to 60 in good health and CMV-seronegative. Both conserved end residues are part of each CDR3. A D gene is named only where the DNA matches it firmly. The size field is filled for only some rows; it gives once, few, many or a size class.

v_gene	abundance	len	d_gene	j_gene	CDR3nt	CDR3aa
TRBV2	NA	15	NA	TRBJ2-4	TGTGCCAGCGGCGGTATAGGACAGTCCAAAAACATTCAGTACTTC	CASGGIGQSKNIQYF
TRBV11-2	NA	15	NA	TRBJ2-1	TGTGCCAGCCGCCCCACCGGGACAGCCGGACTAGAGCAGTTCTTC	CASRPTGTAGLEQFF
TRBV7-9	NA	15	NA	TRBJ2-4	TGTGCCAGCAGCTTAAGCCTTGCTCCAGGGGACATTCAGTACTTC	CASSLSLAPGDIQYF
TRBV11-2	NA	15	TRBD2	TRBJ2-7	TGTGCCAGCAGCTCGGGACTAGCGGTCTCCTACGAGCAGTACTTC	CASSSGLAVSYEQYF
TRBV11-2	NA	14	NA	TRBJ2-7	TGTGCCAGCAGCCAGAGACAGACTGCCTACGAGCAGTACTTC	CASSQRQTAYEQYF
TRBV5-1	NA	13	NA	TRBJ2-5	TGCGCCAGCAACCCCCAGGGGTGGGAGACCCAGTACTTC	CASNPQGWETQYF
TRBV19	NA	15	NA	TRBJ1-2	TGTGCCAGTAGTATAGTTACAAGCGCGGCGAATGGCTACACCTTC	CASSIVTSAANGYTF
TRBV7-8	few	18	TRBD2	TRBJ2-7	TGTGCCAGCAGCTCCCAGAGGAGGGGACTAGTGCCGAGCTACGAGCAGTACTTC	CASSSQRRGLVPSYEQYF
TRBV18	NA	17	TRBD1	TRBJ1-3	TGTGCCAGCTCACCCCTGACGGGACAGATTTCCGAAAACACCATATATTTT	CASSPLTGQISENTIYF
TRBV4-3	NA	16	TRBD1	TRBJ2-5	TGCGCCAGCAGCCAAGAGATACGGGACAGGAAAGAGACCCAGTACTTC	CASSQEIRDRKETQYF
TRBV2	NA	15	TRBD1	TRBJ2-7	TGTGCCAGCTCCCTTTACCGGGACAGGGACTACGAGCAGTACTTC	CASSLYRDRDYEQYF
TRBV14	NA	14	TRBD1	TRBJ1-2	TGTGCCAGCAGCCGTACCGGGACAGGGTATGGCTACACCTTC	CASSRTGTGYGYTF
TRBV7-2	NA	14	TRBD1	TRBJ1-6	TGTGCCAGCAGCTCCGGACAGGGGGCTTCACCCCTCCACTTT	CASSSGQGASPLHF
TRBV9	NA	15	TRBD2	TRBJ2-3	TGTGCCAGCAGCAGAACTAGCGGGGCGACAGATACGCAGTATTTT	CASSRTSGATDTQYF
TRBV7-8	NA	18	TRBD2	TRBJ2-2	TGTGCCAGCAGCTTAGCGATAAGCGGGGGGGCGGGCACCGGGGAGCTGTTTTTT	CASSLAISGGAGTGELFF
TRBV5-1	few	17	TRBD1	TRBJ1-4	TGCGCCAGCAGCCCCGGGACAGGGCCTGCAACTAATGAAAAACTGTTTTTT	CASSPGTGPATNEKLFF
TRBV11-2	NA	15	NA	TRBJ2-6	TGTGCCAGCAGCTCACAGGGTTCGGGGGCCAACGTCCTGACTTTC	CASSSQGSGANVLTF
TRBV6-4	few	17	TRBD1	TRBJ2-2	TGTGCCAGCAGTCTAACCCCGGGACAGGGGAAGACCGGGGAGCTGTTTTTT	CASSLTPGQGKTGELFF
TRBV7-8	NA	14	TRBD2	TRBJ2-7	TGTGCCAGCAGCTTAATTCTAGCGGGGGGCCATCAGTACTTC	CASSLILAGGHQYF
TRBV15	NA	16	NA	TRBJ1-3	TGTGCCACCAGCACTACGACTTCAGGGTCCGGAAACACCATATATTTT	CATSTTTSGSGNTIYF
TRBV4-3	NA	14	NA	TRBJ2-7	TGCGCCAGCAGCCAAGACAGGCACTCCTACGAGCAGTACTTC	CASSQDRHSYEQYF
TRBV7-9	few	16	TRBD2	TRBJ2-1	TGTGCCAGCAGCTGGGGACTAGCGGGGGGAAACAATGAGCAGTTCTTC	CASSWGLAGGNNEQFF
TRBV6-1	NA	12	TRBD1	TRBJ1-2	TGTGCCAGCAGTGGACAGGGTTTGGGCTACACCTTC	CASSGQGLGYTF
TRBV2	NA	17	TRBD2	TRBJ2-1	TGTGCCAGCAGTGGAGAGCGGGGGTACACTCAGAACAATGAGCAGTTCTTC	CASSGERGYTQNNEQFF
TRBV5-4	NA	14	NA	TRBJ1-2	TGTGCCAGCAGCTTCGGCGAGGGAAAATATGGCTACACCTTC	CASSFGEGKYGYTF
TRBV5-8	once	17	TRBD1	TRBJ1-6	TGTGCCAGCAGCTTCAACCCCGGGACAGGGCGTAATTCACCCCTCCACTTT	CASSFNPGTGRNSPLHF
TRBV10-2	NA	12	NA	TRBJ1-2	TGCGCCAGCAGATCGGACTTACTGGGCTACACCTTC	CASRSDLLGYTF